This entry features one T cell receptor beta chain sequence. Its antigen remains unidentified. Specified time point: cycle 4 day 1 (C4D1), after six to seven weeks of nivolumab. With no exception, relapse followed autologous stem cell transplantation in all patients, and brentuximab vedotin exposure varied. Complete response, partial response or progressive disease made up the best responses. The data were taken from a study of PD-1 blockade in classical Hodgkin lymphoma. Study results and caveats: Complete responders entered with baseline diversity on par with newly diagnosed patients, the results showed. Prior therapy or disease activity may underlie the repertoire differences, whose causes remain undefined. Newly diagnosed patients had baseline TCR diversity that was reportedly lower than that of healthy donors.

Method: immunoSEQ multiplex PCR; TCRdb's copy keeps in-frame clones and lacks some. The profile shows roughly 50,000 clones, around nine tenths of them singletons. The V segment lost 5 bases and the J segment 5 bases; nucleotides outside the gene matches: 7. This CDR3 has 14 amino acids. Germline values: CDR1 SGHTA, CDR2 FQGNSA. The sequenced sample was peripheral blood mononuclear cells (PBMCs), obtained before the fourth cycle of nivolumab. The rearrangement joins TRBV7-2 to TRBJ2-7; 9 positions match TRBD2. The clonotype was recovered from a human donor with classical Hodgkin lymphoma. In DNA form, the CDR3 reads TGTGCCAGCAGCCCGAGCGGGAGGACCCACGAGCAGTACTTC. It is translated as CASSPSGRTHEQYF.